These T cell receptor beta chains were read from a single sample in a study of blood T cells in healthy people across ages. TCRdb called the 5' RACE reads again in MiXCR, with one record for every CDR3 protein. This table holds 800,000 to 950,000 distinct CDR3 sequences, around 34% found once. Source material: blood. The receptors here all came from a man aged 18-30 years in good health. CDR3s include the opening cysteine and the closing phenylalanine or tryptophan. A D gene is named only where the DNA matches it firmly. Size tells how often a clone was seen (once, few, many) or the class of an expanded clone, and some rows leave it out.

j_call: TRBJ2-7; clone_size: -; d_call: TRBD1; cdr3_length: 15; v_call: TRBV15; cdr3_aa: CATSRERTGVGEQYF; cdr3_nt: TGTGCCACCAGCAGAGAACGGACAGGGGTGGGCGAGCAGTACTTC
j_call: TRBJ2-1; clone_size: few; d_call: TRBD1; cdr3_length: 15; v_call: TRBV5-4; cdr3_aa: CASSIGTAPYNEQFF; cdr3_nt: TGTGCCAGCAGCATCGGGACAGCTCCCTACAATGAGCAGTTCTTC
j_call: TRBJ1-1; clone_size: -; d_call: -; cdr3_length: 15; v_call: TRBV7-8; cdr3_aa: CASSAHAVGGTEAFF; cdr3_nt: TGTGCCAGCAGCGCCCATGCTGTCGGAGGCACTGAAGCTTTCTTT
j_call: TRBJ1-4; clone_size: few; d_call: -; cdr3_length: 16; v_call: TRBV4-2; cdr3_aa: CASSQDYSGSSEKLFF; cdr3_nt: TGTGCCAGCAGCCAAGATTACTCAGGGTCGAGTGAAAAACTGTTTTTT
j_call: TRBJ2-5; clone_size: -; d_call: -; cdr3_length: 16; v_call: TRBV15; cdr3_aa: CATSRDSQDLQETQYF; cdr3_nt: TGTGCCACCAGCAGAGATTCTCAGGACCTCCAAGAGACCCAGTACTTC
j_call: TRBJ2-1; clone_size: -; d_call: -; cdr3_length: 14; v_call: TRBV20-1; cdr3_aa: CSARDEGSYNEQFF; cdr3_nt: TGCAGTGCTAGAGATGAAGGCAGTTACAATGAGCAGTTCTTC
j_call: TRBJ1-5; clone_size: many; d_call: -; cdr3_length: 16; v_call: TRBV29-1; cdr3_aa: CSVEASGGGRNQPQHF; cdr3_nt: TGCAGCGTTGAAGCATCTGGCGGGGGACGCAATCAGCCCCAGCATTTT
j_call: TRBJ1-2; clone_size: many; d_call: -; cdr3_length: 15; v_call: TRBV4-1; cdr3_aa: CASSQGTGTHYGYTF; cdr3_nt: TGCGCCAGCAGCCAAGGAACCGGGACACATTATGGCTACACCTTC
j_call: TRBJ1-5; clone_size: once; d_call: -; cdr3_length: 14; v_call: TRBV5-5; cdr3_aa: CASSLAPANQPQHF; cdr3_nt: TGTGCCAGCAGCTTGGCCCCCGCAAATCAGCCCCAGCATTTT
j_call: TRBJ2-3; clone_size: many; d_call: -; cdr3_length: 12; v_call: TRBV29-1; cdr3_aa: CSVEGSTDTQYF; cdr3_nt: TGCAGCGTTGAAGGGAGCACAGATACGCAGTATTTT
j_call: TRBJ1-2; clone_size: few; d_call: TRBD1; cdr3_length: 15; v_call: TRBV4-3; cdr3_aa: CASSQDYGQGVGYTF; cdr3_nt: TGCGCCAGCAGCCAAGATTACGGACAGGGGGTTGGCTACACCTTC
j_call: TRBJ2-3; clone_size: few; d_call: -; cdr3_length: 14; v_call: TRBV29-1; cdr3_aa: CSARQDLSTDTQYF; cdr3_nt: TGCAGCGCTCGACAGGACCTAAGCACAGATACGCAGTATTTT
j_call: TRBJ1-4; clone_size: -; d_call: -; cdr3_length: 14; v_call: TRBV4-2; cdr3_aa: CASSARGTGEKLFF; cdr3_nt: TGTGCCAGCAGCGCGCGGGGGACCGGAGAAAAACTGTTTTTT
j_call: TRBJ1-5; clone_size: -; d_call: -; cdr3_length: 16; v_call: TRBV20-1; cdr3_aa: CSARLRDQATNQPQHF; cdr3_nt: TGCAGTGCTCGACTCCGGGACCAAGCCACTAATCAGCCCCAGCATTTT
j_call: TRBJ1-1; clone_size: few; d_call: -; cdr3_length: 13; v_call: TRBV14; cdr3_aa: CASSQPGGQAAFF; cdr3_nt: TGTGCCAGCAGCCAACCGGGGGGTCAAGCGGCTTTCTTT
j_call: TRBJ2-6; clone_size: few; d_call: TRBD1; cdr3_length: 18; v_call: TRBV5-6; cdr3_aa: CASIRGLGHSSGANVLTF; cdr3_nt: TGTGCCAGCATCAGGGGGCTGGGACACAGCTCTGGGGCCAACGTCCTGACTTTC
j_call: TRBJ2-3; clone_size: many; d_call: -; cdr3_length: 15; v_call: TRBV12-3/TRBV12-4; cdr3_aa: CASSLKEGGTDTQYF; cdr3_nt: TGTGCCAGCAGTTTAAAAGAAGGGGGCACAGATACGCAGTATTTT
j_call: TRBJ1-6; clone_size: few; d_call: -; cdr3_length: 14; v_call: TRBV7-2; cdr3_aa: CASSPTVADLPLHF; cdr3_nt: TGTGCCAGCAGCCCGACAGTCGCCGATCTCCCCCTCCACTTT
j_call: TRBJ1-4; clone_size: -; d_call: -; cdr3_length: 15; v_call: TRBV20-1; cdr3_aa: CSARQRGSVYEKLFF; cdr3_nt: TGCAGTGCTAGACAAAGGGGGTCCGTATACGAAAAACTGTTTTTT
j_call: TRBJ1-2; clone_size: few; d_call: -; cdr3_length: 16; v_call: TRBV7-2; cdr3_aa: CASSLVGGQENYGYTF; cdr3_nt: TGTGCCAGCAGCTTAGTAGGTGGGCAGGAAAACTATGGCTACACCTTC
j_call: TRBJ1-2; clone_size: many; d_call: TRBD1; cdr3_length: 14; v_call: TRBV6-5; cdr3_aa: CASKYRDSKNGYTF; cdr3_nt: TGTGCCAGCAAATATCGGGACAGCAAAAATGGCTACACCTTC
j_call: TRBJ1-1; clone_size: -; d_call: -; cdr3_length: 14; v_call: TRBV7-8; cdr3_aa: CASSLVRLNTEAFF; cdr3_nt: TGTGCCAGCAGCTTAGTACGGCTGAACACTGAAGCTTTCTTT
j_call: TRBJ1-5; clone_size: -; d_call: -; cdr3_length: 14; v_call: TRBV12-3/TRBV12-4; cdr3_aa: CASSVSQSNQPQHF; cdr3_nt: TGTGCCAGCAGTGTTAGTCAGAGTAATCAGCCCCAGCATTTT
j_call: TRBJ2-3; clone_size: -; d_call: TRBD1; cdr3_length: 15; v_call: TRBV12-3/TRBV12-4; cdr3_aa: CASSTGQGATDTQYF; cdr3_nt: TGTGCCAGCAGTACTGGGCAGGGGGCAACAGATACGCAGTATTTT
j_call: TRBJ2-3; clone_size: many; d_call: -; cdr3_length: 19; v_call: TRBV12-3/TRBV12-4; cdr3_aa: CASSPSPGTVETTTDTQYF; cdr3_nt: TGTGCCAGCAGTCCTAGTCCCGGGACGGTCGAGACAACAACAGATACGCAGTATTTT
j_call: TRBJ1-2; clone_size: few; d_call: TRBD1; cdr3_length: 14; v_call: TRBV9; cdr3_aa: CASSPGTGFSGYTF; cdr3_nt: TGTGCCAGCAGCCCGGGGACAGGGTTCAGTGGCTACACCTTC
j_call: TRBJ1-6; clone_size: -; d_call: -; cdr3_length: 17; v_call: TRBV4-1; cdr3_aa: CASSQGRQSRLISPLHF; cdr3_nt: TGCGCCAGCAGCCAAGGTAGACAGTCTCGGCTAATTTCACCCCTCCACTTT
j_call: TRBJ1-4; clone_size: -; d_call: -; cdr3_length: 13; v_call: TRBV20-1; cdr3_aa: CSARQREDEKLFF; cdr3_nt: TGCAGTGCTAGACAGCGCGAGGATGAAAAACTGTTTTTT
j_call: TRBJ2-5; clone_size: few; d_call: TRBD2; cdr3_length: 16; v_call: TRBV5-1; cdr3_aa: CASSWATSGAYNEQYF; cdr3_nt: TGCGCCAGCAGCTGGGCGACTAGCGGGGCTTACAATGAGCAGTACTTC
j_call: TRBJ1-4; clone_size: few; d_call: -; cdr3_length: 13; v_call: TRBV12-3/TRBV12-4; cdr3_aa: CASRGVLGEKLFF; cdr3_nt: TGTGCCAGCAGGGGGGTATTGGGTGAAAAACTGTTTTTT
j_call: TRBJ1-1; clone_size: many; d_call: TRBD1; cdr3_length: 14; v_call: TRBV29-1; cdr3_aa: CSVGTGGEGTEAFF; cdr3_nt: TGCAGCGTTGGGACAGGGGGCGAGGGAACTGAAGCTTTCTTT
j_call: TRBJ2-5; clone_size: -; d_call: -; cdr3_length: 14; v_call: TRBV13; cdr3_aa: CASSFGDRAETQYF; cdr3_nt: TGTGCCAGCAGCTTCGGGGATAGGGCGGAGACCCAGTACTTC
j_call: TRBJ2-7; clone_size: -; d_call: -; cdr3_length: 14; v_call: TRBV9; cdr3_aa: CASSPFSSYNEQYF; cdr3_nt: TGTGCCAGCAGCCCATTTAGCTCCTACAATGAGCAGTACTTC
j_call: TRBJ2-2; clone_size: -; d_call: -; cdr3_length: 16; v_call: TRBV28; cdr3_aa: CASSFLTYPAMVELFF; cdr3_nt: TGTGCCAGCAGTTTCTTGACCTATCCGGCAATGGTAGAGCTGTTTTTT
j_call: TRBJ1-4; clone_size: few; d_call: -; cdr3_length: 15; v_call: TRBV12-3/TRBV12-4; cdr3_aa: CASRVTGSDYEKLFF; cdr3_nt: TGTGCCAGCAGAGTTACAGGGTCTGATTATGAAAAACTGTTTTTT
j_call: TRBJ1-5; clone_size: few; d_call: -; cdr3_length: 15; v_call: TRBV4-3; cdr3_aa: CASSQDKSSNQPQHF; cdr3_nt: TGCGCCAGCAGCCAAGATAAATCTAGCAATCAGCCCCAGCATTTT
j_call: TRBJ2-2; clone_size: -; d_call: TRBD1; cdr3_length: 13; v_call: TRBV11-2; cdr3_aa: CAGGQPNTGELFF; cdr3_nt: TGTGCCGGGGGACAGCCGAACACCGGGGAGCTGTTTTTT
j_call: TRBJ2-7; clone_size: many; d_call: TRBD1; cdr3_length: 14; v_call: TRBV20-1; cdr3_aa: CSAKSGTGYYEQYF; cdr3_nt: TGCAGTGCTAAATCCGGGACAGGGTACTACGAGCAGTACTTC
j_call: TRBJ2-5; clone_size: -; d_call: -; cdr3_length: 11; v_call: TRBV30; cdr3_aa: CAAGGMETQYF; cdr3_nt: TGTGCCGCCGGAGGAATGGAGACCCAGTACTTC
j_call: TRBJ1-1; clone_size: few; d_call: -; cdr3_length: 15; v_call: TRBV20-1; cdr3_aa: CSARTAGRVNTEAFF; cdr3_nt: TGCAGTGCTAGGACGGCAGGCAGGGTGAACACTGAAGCTTTCTTT
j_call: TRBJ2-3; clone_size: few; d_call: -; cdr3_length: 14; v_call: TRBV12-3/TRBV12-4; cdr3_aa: CASSVAQGADTQYF; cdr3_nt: TGTGCCAGCAGTGTAGCGCAAGGCGCAGATACGCAGTATTTT
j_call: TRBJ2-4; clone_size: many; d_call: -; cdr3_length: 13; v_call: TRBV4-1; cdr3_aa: CASSQGSENIQYF; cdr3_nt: TGTGCCAGCAGCCAGGGTTCTGAAAACATTCAGTACTTC
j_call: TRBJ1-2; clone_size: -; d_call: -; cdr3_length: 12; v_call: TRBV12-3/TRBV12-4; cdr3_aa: CASSLVDRGYTF; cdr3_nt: TGTGCCAGCAGTTTAGTAGATCGCGGCTACACCTTC
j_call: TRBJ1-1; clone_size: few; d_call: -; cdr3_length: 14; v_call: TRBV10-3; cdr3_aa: CAISESGENTEAFF; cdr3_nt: TGTGCCATCAGTGAGTCGGGGGAGAACACTGAAGCTTTCTTT
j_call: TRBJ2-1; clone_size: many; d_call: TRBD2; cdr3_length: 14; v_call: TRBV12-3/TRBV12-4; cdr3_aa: CASSLEGLAGGQFF; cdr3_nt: TGTGCCAGCAGTTTAGAAGGACTAGCGGGGGGGCAGTTCTTC
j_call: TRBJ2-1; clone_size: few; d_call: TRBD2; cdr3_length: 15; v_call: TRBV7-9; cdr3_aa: CASSLGAGENNEQFF; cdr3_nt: TGTGCCAGCAGCTTAGGGGCGGGAGAGAACAATGAGCAGTTCTTC
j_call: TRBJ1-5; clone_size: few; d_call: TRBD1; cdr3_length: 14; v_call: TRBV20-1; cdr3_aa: CSVQGVNSNQPQHF; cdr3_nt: TGCAGTGTTCAGGGGGTAAATAGCAATCAGCCCCAGCATTTT
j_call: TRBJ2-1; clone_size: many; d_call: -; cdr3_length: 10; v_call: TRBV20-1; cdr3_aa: CSAGGPEQFF; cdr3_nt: TGCAGTGCAGGAGGGCCTGAGCAGTTCTTC
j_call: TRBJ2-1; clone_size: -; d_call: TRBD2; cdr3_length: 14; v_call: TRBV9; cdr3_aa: CASSEPAGGNEQFF; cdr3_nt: TGTGCCAGCAGCGAGCCAGCGGGAGGAAATGAGCAGTTCTTC